A selection of T cell receptor beta chains follows, all from one sample in a study of control samples from healthy donors and cancer patients. Method: immunoSEQ multiplex PCR; TCRdb's copy keeps in-frame clones and lacks some. The sample lists roughly 79,000 clones, approximately 84% occurring once. The specimen was blood. All receptors derive from a man aged 45-65 years in good health. CDR3s include the opening cysteine and the closing phenylalanine or tryptophan. The D gene is left open where the match is weak. For some rows the clone size is stated as once, few or many, or as a class when expanded; others skip it.

V	size	D	J	DNA	CDR3
TRBV9	few	TRBD1	TRBJ2-5	TGTGCCAGCAGCCCGAGGGGACAGCTAGGGTATGAGACCCAGTACTTC	CASSPRGQLGYETQYF
TRBV11-2	NA	TRBD1	TRBJ1-1	TGTGCCAGCAGCTTAACAGGGGGCCCTGAAGCTTTCTTT	CASSLTGGPEAFF
TRBV29-1	once	TRBD2	TRBJ2-3	TGCACCCCCTCCTGGCGGGAGTTCGCAGATACGCAGTATTTT	CTPSWREFADTQYF
TRBV11-2	NA	NA	TRBJ2-7	TGTGCCAGCAGCCCCGGGACTGTGAGCGAGCAGTACTTC	CASSPGTVSEQYF
TRBV9	NA	NA	TRBJ2-1	TGTGCCAGCAGCGTTTCCGCTGTGAACGGCCCCTACAATGAGCAGTTCTTC	CASSVSAVNGPYNEQFF
TRBV19	NA	NA	TRBJ1-5	TGTGCCAGTAGTAGGCTAATCCCGGGAGATTTCAATCAGCCCCAGCATTTT	CASSRLIPGDFNQPQHF
TRBV3-1/TRBV3-2	NA	NA	TRBJ2-3	TGTGCCAGCAGCCAAGGACAGAACCTAGCCCCCACAGATACGCAGTATTTT	CASSQGQNLAPTDTQYF
TRBV3-1/TRBV3-2	NA	NA	TRBJ1-2	TGTGCCAGCAGCCCGGCGGGGGGACGAGGCTATGGCTACACCTTC	CASSPAGGRGYGYTF
TRBV11-3	few	TRBD2	TRBJ2-7	TGTGCCAGCAGCTTAGGAACTAGCGGGTACCTCCACGAGCAGTACTTC	CASSLGTSGYLHEQYF
TRBV9	NA	TRBD2	TRBJ2-3	TGTGCCAGCAGCGCAGCTAGCGGGAGCGTCTCAGATACGCAGTATTTT	CASSAASGSVSDTQYF
TRBV4-3	NA	NA	TRBJ2-1	TGCGCCAGCAGCCAAGAACTCTACGGCAATGAGCAGTTCTTC	CASSQELYGNEQFF
TRBV28	NA	NA	TRBJ1-2	TGTGCCAGCAGTTTTGGGATTAGGGGCAGGGGCTCTTCAGTTTTTTTTCGATATGGCTACACCTTC	CASSFGIRGRGSSVFFRYGYTF
TRBV11-2	NA	NA	TRBJ2-7	TGTGCCAGCAGCCGGGTACTTAAGGAGCAGTACTTC	CASSRVLKEQYF
TRBV19	NA	NA	TRBJ1-6	TGTGCCAGTAGTACCCCGGAGTATAATTCACCCCTCCACTTT	CASSTPEYNSPLHF
TRBV7-2	NA	NA	TRBJ1-1	TGTGCCAGCAGCTCGGGCCTGGGGTACACTGAAGCTTTCTTT	CASSSGLGYTEAFF
TRBV30	few	NA	TRBJ2-7	TGTGCCTGGGGGGCCTACGAGCAGTACTTC	CAWGAYEQYF
TRBV5-5	NA	NA	TRBJ1-2	TGTGCCAGCAGGGGGGCAGGCGGTTATGGCTACACCTTC	CASRGAGGYGYTF
TRBV5-6	NA	TRBD2	TRBJ2-3	TGTGCCAGCAGCTTGGCCGGCGGGAGGTCGACAGATACGCAGTATTTT	CASSLAGGRSTDTQYF
TRBV3-1/TRBV3-2	NA	NA	TRBJ2-3	TGTGCCAGCAGCCAGTTCACAGATACGCAGTATTTT	CASSQFTDTQYF
TRBV27	NA	TRBD1	TRBJ2-7	TGTGCCAGCAGCTTAACCGGGACAGGGGTCTACGAGCAGTACTTC	CASSLTGTGVYEQYF
TRBV7-9	NA	NA	TRBJ2-5	TGTGCCAGCATCCCTGGGACGCAAGAGACCCAGTACTTC	CASIPGTQETQYF
TRBV5-1	once	NA	TRBJ1-1	TGCGCCAGCAGCTTGGCAGGGGATCCCACTGAAGCTTTCTTT	CASSLAGDPTEAFF
TRBV28	NA	TRBD1	TRBJ1-5	TGTGCCGGCGGGACAGGGAATAATCAGCCCCAGCATTTT	CAGGTGNNQPQHF
TRBV11-3	NA	TRBD2	TRBJ2-1	TGTGCCAGCAGCCCCACTGCGGGAGGGCCGGGTGAGCAGTTCTTC	CASSPTAGGPGEQFF
TRBV9	NA	TRBD2	TRBJ2-1	TGTGCCAGCAGCGTAGTAGGGACGGGAGGGCGGTACAATGAGCAGTTCTTC	CASSVVGTGGRYNEQFF
TRBV19	NA	NA	TRBJ2-2	TGTGCCAGTAATTTCCAGGGTAGCACCGGGGAGCTGTTTTTT	CASNFQGSTGELFF
TRBV4-1	NA	TRBD1	TRBJ1-2	TGCGCCAGCAGCCAAGATCAGGGGGTATATGGCTACACCTTC	CASSQDQGVYGYTF
TRBV5-4	NA	TRBD2	TRBJ2-3	TGTGCCAGCAGCACCGGAGGGCTAGCGGGATTCACAGATACGCAGTATTTT	CASSTGGLAGFTDTQYF
TRBV14	NA	NA	TRBJ2-4	TGTGCCAGCAGCCAAGACGAGGGAGCAATAAACATTCAGTACTTC	CASSQDEGAINIQYF
TRBV5-4	NA	NA	TRBJ2-7	TGTGCCAGCAGCTTGGTCGGGTACGAGCAGTACTTC	CASSLVGYEQYF
TRBV5-1	NA	NA	TRBJ2-1	TGCGCCAGCAGCTTCGGCGGGGTCTCCTACAATGAGCAGTTCTTC	CASSFGGVSYNEQFF
TRBV6-1	NA	NA	TRBJ2-7	TGTGCCAGCAGTGACGGGACTCCCTACGAGCAGTACTTC	CASSDGTPYEQYF
TRBV11-3	NA	TRBD2	TRBJ2-5	TGTGCCAGCAGCTTAACTAGCGCGGAGACCCAGTACTTC	CASSLTSAETQYF
TRBV4-3	NA	TRBD1	TRBJ2-5	TGCGCCAGCAGCCAGGCCGGGACAGGGGAGCGGGAGACCCAGTACTTC	CASSQAGTGERETQYF
TRBV10-3	NA	NA	TRBJ1-2	TGTGCCATCAGTGAGTCTGTCGGAAACTATGGCTACACCTTC	CAISESVGNYGYTF
TRBV28	NA	TRBD1	TRBJ1-5	TGTGCCAGCAGTTTCCGGGACAGGGGTCAGCCCCAGCATTTT	CASSFRDRGQPQHF
TRBV9	NA	NA	TRBJ2-2	TGTGCCAGCAGCGTAGGGACAGTGAACACCGGGGAGCTGTTTTTT	CASSVGTVNTGELFF
TRBV7-2	NA	TRBD1	TRBJ2-2	TGTGCCAGCAGCCCCCCGACAGGGCTGAACACCGGGGAGCTGTTTTTT	CASSPPTGLNTGELFF
TRBV19	NA	NA	TRBJ2-3	TGTGCCAGTAGTATAGATGGTGCAGGGGCGGCCACAGATACGCAGTATTTT	CASSIDGAGAATDTQYF
TRBV4-1	NA	TRBD2	TRBJ2-7	TGCGCCAGCAGCCTGACTAGCGGCAACTCCTACGAGCAGTACTTC	CASSLTSGNSYEQYF
TRBV6-6	NA	TRBD1	TRBJ1-1	TGTGCCAGCAGTCTTCGGGACAGCAGTATTCTAGCCACTGAAGCTTTCTTT	CASSLRDSSILATEAFF
TRBV11-3	NA	NA	TRBJ2-2	TGTGCCAGCAGCTTGTTTAGGACTTCAAACACCGGGGAGCTGTTTTTT	CASSLFRTSNTGELFF
TRBV7-3	NA	NA	TRBJ2-1	TGTGCCAGCAGCTTTGGGGCTGGGGCGCAGTTCTTC	CASSFGAGAQFF
TRBV21-1	NA	NA	TRBJ2-7	TGTGCCAGCAGCAAAGCCGCCGGAGGGCCAAGGATCTACGAGCAGTACTTC	CASSKAAGGPRIYEQYF
TRBV3-1/TRBV3-2	NA	TRBD2	TRBJ2-7	TGTGCCAGCAGCCAGGGTGTAAGGACTAGCGGGAGTCCTTTTTACGAGCAGTACTTC	CASSQGVRTSGSPFYEQYF